Presented here are 28 T cell receptor beta chains from one specimen sequenced in a study of immune evolution from preneoplasia to lung adenocarcinoma listed by TCRdb under 2021. The library was made by the immunoSEQ multiplex PCR assay. TCRdb retrieved this table from immuneACCESS and kept in-frame rearrangements only. Not all clones are present; in checked studies, unresolved V genes account for under half, and no reason is known for the remainder. Present in this sample are fewer than 6,500 clones, over 65% of which were seen just once. The ten largest clonotypes hold over 7.5% of the sample. The sequenced sample was FFPE lung adenocarcinoma in situ tissue. The cell subset or site label on this specimen signifies: preinvasive adenocarcinoma in situ (AIS). Every receptor here comes from an older donor with lung adenocarcinoma.

The V gene is TRBV6-5, the J gene TRBJ1-1; D remains ambiguous. This CDR3 contains 16 residues. Deletions cut 0 bases from V and 0 bases from J, with 11 bases between. Germline CDR1 reads MNHEY; CDR2 reads SVGAGI. This CDR3 is CASSYSRVLLNTEAFF. CDR3 coding DNA: TGTGCCAGCAGTTACTCGAGGGTTCTCTTGAACACTGAAGCTTTCTTT.

In this sample, this clone turned up a few times. V is TRBV2 and J is TRBJ2-1, with 10 bases lining up with TRBD2. The V segment lost 11 bases and the J segment 5 bases; nucleotides outside the gene matches: 6. CDR3 size: 13 residues. Germline-derived CDR1 and CDR2 are SNHLY and FYNNEI. The CDR3: CAGGLAPNNEQFF. In DNA, the CDR3 is TGTGCCGGGGGACTAGCGCCGAACAATGAGCAGTTCTTC.

This clone is a singleton in its sample. The chain links TRBV30 to TRBJ1-2; perhaps TRBD1 as D (5 bases). Germline values: CDR1 GTSNPN, CDR2 SVGIG (reference sequence). With 5 bases removed from V and 4 bases from J, the gap between germline ends came to 11 bases. The CDR3 is made up of 12 amino acids. In DNA, the CDR3 is TGTGCCTGGGGGGGTTTGTTCTATGGCTACACCTTC. Translation: CAWGGLFYGYTF.

This clone was picked up a small number of times. The chain recombines TRBV2 with TRBJ2-7, with 7 bases matching TRBD2. This CDR3 has 13 amino acids. V lost 5 bases and J lost 6; bases outside the gene matches: 7. Germline CDR1 is SNHLY and CDR2 is FYNNEI. Here the CDR3 reads CASSTLTGGEQYF. The CDR3 nucleotides are TGTGCCAGCAGTACTCTGACGGGAGGCGAGCAGTACTTC.

J is TRBJ2-2 and V is TRBV11-2; no clear D gene. The V and J ends lost 3 bases and 7 bases respectively, with 9 bases between them. Germline V lookup: CDR1 SGHAT, CDR2 FQNNGV. The CDR3 runs 13 residues. CDR3 coding DNA: TGTGCCAGCAGCTTTGAGTTGGGCGGGGAGCTGTTTTTT. Amino acid sequence: CASSFELGGELFF.

CDR3 residues: CSVELGPGVDYGYTF. In nucleotides, the CDR3 is TGCAGCGTTGAATTGGGTCCAGGGGTGGACTATGGCTACACCTTC. The rearrangement uses TRBV29-1 and TRBJ1-2; TRBD1 might be the D (6 bases). Germline assignment: CDR1 SQVTM and CDR2 ANQGSEA. The CDR3 totals 15 residues. The V and J ends lost 2 bases and 3 bases respectively, with 16 bases between them.

The J gene is TRBJ2-1, the V gene TRBV10-1; D remains unclear. The CDR3 is made up of 13 amino acids. Per germline, CDR1 WNHNN and CDR2 SYGVQD (reference sequence). Trimming removed 2 bases from V and 2 bases from J, with 4 bases in between. DNA of the CDR3: TGCGCCAGCAGTGAGCACACCTACAATGAGCAGTTCTTC. Amino acid sequence: CASSEHTYNEQFF.

The rearrangement links TRBV27 to TRBJ2-5; D perhaps matches TRBD2 (7 bases). The CDR3 is 13 amino acids. V was cut by 6 bases and J by 3 bases, with 11 bases left in between. From germline, CDR1 is MNHEY and CDR2 SMNVEV (reference sequence). CDR3 protein: CASRGEGEETQYF. DNA for the CDR3: TGTGCCAGCAGGGGGGAGGGGGAAGAGACCCAGTACTTC.

This chain joins TRBV4-2 and TRBJ2-1; D may match TRBD1 or TRBD2 (5 bases each). The CDR3 sequence is 11 residues long. Trimming shortened V by 5 bases and J by 9 bases, and 8 bases separated the two germline ends. The germline gives CDR1 LGHNA, CDR2 YNFKEQ. The CDR3 here is CASSLGTEQFF. In nucleotides, the CDR3 is TGTGCCAGCAGCTTAGGGACTGAGCAGTTCTTC.

The V call is TRBV29-1, the J call TRBJ2-5, with D possibly TRBD2 on 7 matching bases. The last part of the DNA fits TRBJ2-7 better; the J call may be wrong. Germline CDR1 is SQVTM and CDR2 is ANQGSEA. CDR3 length: 13 amino acids. The CDR3 region has the DNA TGCAGCGGCAAGGGGGGGCTCAGCGACGAGCAGTACTTC. Amino acids: CSGKGGLSDEQYF.

The chain has TRBV6-6 and TRBJ2-2; 9 bases are a match to TRBD2. V was clipped by 6 bases and J by 6 bases; unmatched bases: 8. This CDR3 has 15 residues. The germline gives CDR1 MNHNY, CDR2 SVGAGI (reference sequence). CDR3 in amino acids: CASRTTSGKAGELFF. Written as DNA, the CDR3 is TGTGCCAGCAGGACGACTAGCGGAAAAGCCGGGGAGCTGTTTTTT.

This rearrangement joins TRBV2 to TRBJ1-5; TRBD1 aligns across 8 bases. V lost 0 bases to trimming and J lost 6 bases; unmatched junction nucleotides: 1. The CDR3 spans 14 residues. CDR1 SNHLY and CDR2 FYNNEI come from the germline V gene. CDR3 loop: CASSEADRVQPQHF. The CDR3 bases are TGTGCCAGCAGTGAAGCGGACAGGGTTCAGCCCCAGCATTTT.

In this sample, this clone is large. The CDR3 DNA reads TGTGCCACCAGCAGAGAGACAGGGGAGTACTATGGCTACACCTTC. Translating it yields CATSRETGEYYGYTF. The chain employs TRBV15 and TRBJ1-2, with TRBD1 matching 8 bases. Germline-derived CDR1 and CDR2 are LNHNV and YYDKDF (reference sequence). V was pared by 0 bases and J by 3 bases, with 3 bases of the junction left unmatched. CDR3 size: 15 residues. The full variable domain, rest sourced from reference TRBV15 and TRBJ1-2, is DAMVIQNPRYQVTQFGKPVTLSCSQTLNHNVMYWYQQKSSQAPKLLFHYYDKDFNNEADTPDNFQSRRPNTSFCFLDIRSPGLGDTAMYLCATSRETGEYYGYTFGSGTRLTVV.

The chain couples TRBV30 to TRBJ1-1, with 11 bases that match TRBD1. The CDR3 spans 15 residues. V gave up 8 bases and J gave up 4 bases; unmatched junction bases: 12. Per germline, CDR1 GTSNPN and CDR2 SVGIG (reference sequence). The CDR3 nucleotides are TGTGCCACCGGGACAGGGGGTTTAAAGGGCACTGAAGCTTTCTTT. It is translated as CATGTGGLKGTEAFF.

This rearrangement joins TRBV11-2 to TRBJ2-3, with TRBD1 as a possible D gene (6 bases). The CDR3 extends over 13 amino acids. V was shortened by 0 bases and J by 13 bases, with 14 bases between the two germline ends. Germline CDR1 and CDR2: SGHAT and FQNNGV. This chain's CDR3 is CASSLESQGMKYF. Here the CDR3 DNA reads TGTGCCAGCAGCTTAGAGTCACAGGGTATGAAGTATTTT.

The J gene is TRBJ1-5, the V gene TRBV30; D not resolved. Trimming left V 3 bases short and J 9 bases short, with 12 bases between. The CDR3 spans 12 residues. From germline, CDR1 is GTSNPN and CDR2 SVGIG (reference sequence). CDR3 nucleotide sequence: TGTGCCTGGAGCCTCCCCCCCGGGCCCCAGCATTTT. Protein product: CAWSLPPGPQHF. Looking up the rest from reference TRBV30 and TRBJ1-5 gives the full variable domain: SQTIHQWPATLVQPVGSPLSLECTVEGTSNPNLYWYRQAAGRGLQLLFYSVGIGQISSEVPQNLSASRPQDRQFILSSKKLLLSDSGFYLCAWSLPPGPQHFGDGTRLSIL.

This clone was seen once. The rearrangement joins TRBV29-1 to TRBJ1-4, with no clear D. The CDR3 runs to 12 residues. CDR1 SQVTM and CDR2 ANQGSEA come from the germline V gene. Trimming cost V 4 bases and J 3 bases, with 6 bases left between them. CDR3 amino acids: CSVAGANEKLFF. CDR3 in DNA: TGCAGCGTTGCGGGCGCTAATGAAAAACTGTTTTTT.

The J gene is TRBJ2-5, the V gene TRBV5-1; D is possibly TRBD1 (5 bases). V shed 0 bases and J shed 5 bases, with 14 bases lying between them. CDR1 SGHRS and CDR2 YFSETQ come from the germline V gene. This CDR3 has 15 amino acids. CDR3 sequence (DNA): TGCGCCAGCAGCTTGGTACAGGCAGGTCTGGAGACCCAGTACTTC. Translating gives CASSLVQAGLETQYF. The full variable domain, rest sourced from reference TRBV5-1 and TRBJ2-5, is KAGVTQTPRYLIKTRGQQVTLSCSPISGHRSVSWYQQTPGQGLQFLFEYFSETQRNKGNFPGRFSGRQFSNSRSEMNVSTLELGDSALYLCASSLVQAGLETQYFGPGTRLLVL.

In this sample, this clone turned up once. The V and J genes are TRBV6-1 and TRBJ1-5; 10 bases match TRBD1. The CDR3 is 14 amino acids. The germline gives CDR1 MNHNS, CDR2 SASEGT. V shed 8 bases and J 4 bases; nucleotides not matched to a gene: 5. CDR3 bases: TGTGCCAGCTCCGACAGGGGGCTAAATCAGCCCCAGCATTTT. Encoded protein: CASSDRGLNQPQHF.

The chain carries TRBV6-5 and TRBJ1-2, with D tentatively TRBD1 (5 bases). Germline V gene data show CDR1 as MNHEY and CDR2 as SVGAGI. V was clipped by 11 bases and J by 4 bases, with 17 bases between them. The CDR3 runs 13 residues. DNA of the CDR3: TGTGCCGCAACGGGGGTGACGGGCTATGGCTACACCTTC. It is translated as CAATGVTGYGYTF.

CDR3 sequence: CASSTTTGWTYGYTF. CDR3 coding DNA: TGTGCCAGCAGTACAACTACAGGGTGGACTTATGGCTACACCTTC. The chain uses TRBV28 and TRBJ1-2, with a possible D match to TRBD1 (6 bases). Germline CDR1 and CDR2: MDHEN and SYDVKM. With 5 bases removed from V and 5 bases from J, the gap between germline ends came to 18 bases. The CDR3 is 15 residues long.

The chain uses TRBV27 and TRBJ2-7; TRBD1 matches 8 bases. The CDR3 loop spans 16 amino acids. CDR1 and CDR2 from the germline V gene are MNHEY and SMNVEV (reference sequence). J gave up 0 bases and V 5 bases, and 9 bases lay outside the gene matches. The CDR3, as DNA: TGTGCCAGCAGTCCAGGGACAGGTGGGGACTCCTACGAGCAGTACTTC. The encoded protein is CASSPGTGGDSYEQYF.

The V gene is TRBV5-6, the J gene TRBJ1-2, with D possibly being TRBD1 (6 bases). V lost 1 base to trimming and J lost 2 bases, with 9 bases between them. CDR1 and CDR2 (germline): SGHDT, YYEEEE. This CDR3 has 14 residues. The CDR3 DNA reads TGTGCCAGCAGCTTGTTCAGGGGAAACTATGGCTACACCTTC. This encodes CASSLFRGNYGYTF.

The V call is TRBV10-3, the J call TRBJ1-3, with 7 bases fitting TRBD1. V lost 3 bases, J lost 7 bases, and 6 bases stayed unmatched. CDR1 is ENHRY, CDR2 SYGVKD, per germline. This CDR3 is built from 14 residues. CDR3 region: CAISDDRAMNTIYF. In DNA form, the CDR3 reads TGTGCCATCAGTGACGACAGGGCCATGAACACCATATATTTT.

The J gene is TRBJ2-2, the V gene TRBV7-3; D gene unclear. This CDR3 has 14 amino acids. The germline V and J ends were trimmed by 3 bases and 1 base, with 6 bases remaining between them. Germline-derived CDR1 and CDR2 are SGHTA and FQGTGA. The CDR3 is CASSFRGNTGELFF. CDR3 coding DNA: TGTGCCAGCAGCTTTCGAGGGAACACCGGGGAGCTGTTTTTT.

This sequence joins TRBV5-1 and TRBJ2-1, with TRBD2 matching over 14 bases. This CDR3 spans 15 amino acids. J gave up 6 bases and V 4 bases, and 3 bases lay outside the gene matches. Per the germline V gene, CDR1 is SGHRS and CDR2 is YFSETQ. DNA of the CDR3: TGCGCCAGCAGCCCCGGGACTAGCGGGGGCAATGAGCAGTTCTTC. Translated, it gives CASSPGTSGGNEQFF. The full variable domain, in which reference TRBV5-1 and TRBJ2-1 provide the parts outside the CDR3, is KAGVTQTPRYLIKTRGQQVTLSCSPISGHRSVSWYQQTPGQGLQFLFEYFSETQRNKGNFPGRFSGRQFSNSRSEMNVSTLELGDSALYLCASSPGTSGGNEQFFGPGTRLTVL.

The table lists this clone with a count of one. V and J are TRBV7-3 and TRBJ2-2, with 11 positions matching TRBD2. This CDR3 comprises 15 residues. Germline CDR1 SGHTA, CDR2 FQGTGA. V was clipped by 5 bases and J by 6 bases; unmatched bases: 5. This CDR3 is CASSGSGGAAGELFF. The CDR3 DNA sequence: TGTGCCAGCAGCGGTAGCGGGGGGGCTGCCGGGGAGCTGTTTTTT.

The chain links TRBV7-2 to TRBJ2-6, with D perhaps TRBD2 (5 bases). V was trimmed by 1 base and J by 9 bases, leaving 10 bases between them. This CDR3 is built from 14 residues. Looked up from germline, CDR1 is SGHTA and CDR2 is FQGNSA. The CDR3 sequence: CASSLDEEDNVLTF. The CDR3 DNA reads as TGTGCCAGCAGCTTAGACGAGGAGGACAACGTCCTGACTTTC. Complete variable domain (other parts from reference TRBV7-2 and TRBJ2-6): GAGVSQSPSNKVTEKGKDVELRCDPISGHTALYWYRQSLGQGLEFLIYFQGNSAPDKSGLPSDRFSAERTGGSVSTLTIQRTQQEDSAVYLCASSLDEEDNVLTFGAGSRLTVL.